These 22 T cell receptor beta chains came from one sample sequenced in a study of T cell repertoires in cytomegalovirus infection. Their cognate antigens are unknown. TCRdb re-analysed the reads in MiXCR, keeping a single row per CDR3 protein. This table holds 700,000 to 900,000 distinct CDR3 sequences, 25% to 30% found once. The sample in question was cultured CD8+ T cells from PBMCs, obtained from culture after CMV antigen stimulation. The receptors derive from a human donor in good health (CMV status not recorded). Some clones in this sample may be carry-over from other donors' samples.

In DNA form, the CDR3 reads TGTGCCAGCAGCCATCTCCTTGGGACAGACAATGAGCAGTTCTTC. This gives the protein CASSHLLGTDNEQFF. The V gene is TRBV3-1, the J gene TRBJ2-1; the match to TRBD1 covers 7 bases. Germline-derived CDR1 and CDR2 are LGHDT and YNNKEL (reference sequence). Trimming cost V 3 bases and J 5 bases; bases outside gene matches: 7. The CDR3 totals 15 residues.

In this sample, this clonotype turned up a few times. The rearrangement uses TRBV12-5 and TRBJ1-1; D unclear. The CDR3 is made up of 12 amino acids. Germline loops: CDR1 LGHNT, CDR2 FRNRAP. V lost 6 bases to trimming and J lost 4 bases, with 9 bases between them. DNA for the CDR3: TGTGCTAGTGGGACGGGGAGCACTGAAGCTTTCTTT. Its translation is CASGTGSTEAFF.

This chain connects TRBV4-3 to TRBJ2-3; 11 bases match TRBD2. Unmatched junction bases numbered 10, after V lost 2 bases and J lost 0 bases. Germline V gene data show CDR1 as LGHNA and CDR2 as YSLEER. CDR3 size: 19 residues. The CDR3 loop is CASSQTLTSGITSTDTQYF. The DNA for the CDR3 is TGCGCCAGCAGCCAAACACTGACTAGCGGGATTACTAGCACAGATACGCAGTATTTT.

This chain uses TRBV6-2 or TRBV6-3 with TRBJ2-3; 10 nucleotides match TRBD2. The ends lost 7 bases at V and 3 bases at J; junction bases unmatched: 4. The CDR3 sequence is 14 residues long. Per the germline V gene, CDR1 is MNHEY and CDR2 is SVGEGT. CDR3 in DNA: TGTGCCAGCAACGAGGGACTAGCGACAGATACGCAGTATTTT. Amino acids: CASNEGLATDTQYF.

The chain employs TRBV6-6 and TRBJ2-7, with TRBD1 matching over 9 bases. The CDR3 sequence is 14 residues long. Germline V gene sequence: CDR1 MNHNY, CDR2 SVGAGI (reference sequence). The J segment lost 0 bases and the V segment lost 7 bases, leaving 4 bases of the junction unmatched. The CDR3 bases are TGTGCCAGCAAACCGACAGGGGGCTCCTACGAGCAGTACGTC. Amino acid sequence: CASKPTGGSYEQYV.

The sample holds a few counts of this clonotype. The chain carries TRBV12-3 or TRBV12-4 and TRBJ2-1, with D perhaps matching TRBD1 or TRBD2 (5 bases each). With 10 bases removed from V and 9 bases from J, the gap between germline ends came to 7 bases. CDR3 size: 9 residues. This chain's CDR3 is CATGAEQFF. CDR3 nucleotides: TGTGCCACCGGGGCTGAGCAGTTCTTC.

The chain combines TRBV4-1 with TRBJ2-7; 7 nucleotides match TRBD2. Germline values: CDR1 MGHRA, CDR2 YSYEKL. The CDR3 extends over 15 amino acids. V trimming: 3 bases; J trimming: 2 bases; junction bases outside the gene matches: 7. The CDR3: CASSQVREVAYEQYF. CDR3 nucleotide sequence: TGCGCCAGCAGCCAGGTCCGGGAGGTTGCCTACGAGCAGTACTTC.

The chain joins TRBV6-2 or TRBV6-3 to TRBJ2-5, with no clear D. CDR3 length: 12 residues. V was pared by 2 bases and J by 4 bases, with 5 bases between. CDR1 is MNHEY and CDR2 is SVGEGT in the germline V gene. CDR3: CASSYPAETQYF. CDR3 DNA sequence: TGTGCCAGCAGTTACCCCGCAGAGACCCAGTACTTC.

CDR3 sequence (DNA): TGTGCCAGCAGTACCCTCGGGGTTTCCTACGAGCAGTACTTC. Residues: CASSTLGVSYEQYF. The chain combines TRBV27 with TRBJ2-7, with D possibly TRBD2 on 5 matching bases. This CDR3 comprises 14 residues. The V gene's germline CDR1 is MNHEY and CDR2 SMNVEV (reference sequence). Between the trimmed V and J ends, which lost 5 bases and 1 base, there was a span of 12 bases.

This clonotype was detected only a few times. The V call is TRBV7-2, the J call TRBJ1-2, with 8 positions matching TRBD1. This CDR3 has 12 residues. Germline V lookup: CDR1 SGHTA, CDR2 FQGNSA. Trimming cost V 4 bases and J 7 bases; bases outside gene matches: 2. As DNA, the CDR3 is TGTGCCAGCAGCTCCAGGGGGCCTGGCTACACCTTC. Encoded protein: CASSSRGPGYTF. Supplemented by reference TRBV7-2 and TRBJ1-2, the full variable domain reads GAGVSQSPSNKVTEKGKDVELRCDPISGHTALYWYRQSLGQGLEFLIYFQGNSAPDKSGLPSDRFSAERTGGSVSTLTIQRTQQEDSAVYLCASSSRGPGYTFGSGTRLTVV.

Comment on this clonotype: It may be a read error: a sequence one base away is much more abundant. The chain employs TRBV7-2 and TRBJ1-1; D is uncertain. The length of the CDR3 is 17 residues. V was pared by 0 bases and J by 0 bases, with 14 bases between. The germline CDR1 and CDR2 sequences are SGHTA and FQGNSA. This CDR3 reads CASSLAISAWMNTEAFF. The CDR3 DNA reads as TGTGCCAGCAGCTTAGCGATTAGCGCCTGGATGAACACTGAAGCTTTCTTT.

The CDR3 here is CASSARRGVTDTQYF. In nucleotides, the CDR3 is TGTGCCAGTAGCGCCCGGAGGGGAGTTACAGATACGCAGTATTTT. The chain is built from TRBV19 and TRBJ2-3; D may be TRBD2 (6 bases). Trimming stripped 6 bases from V and 3 bases from J, with 16 bases between. The germline gives CDR1 LNHDA, CDR2 SQIVND (reference sequence). The CDR3 sequence is 15 residues long.

This clonotype was picked up many times. The chain combines TRBV20-1 with TRBJ2-1; D may be TRBD2 (7 bases). With 0 bases removed from V and 5 bases from J, the gap between germline ends came to 17 bases. The CDR3 runs 16 residues. Germline V gene data show CDR1 as DFQATT and CDR2 as SNEGSKA (reference sequence). CDR3 sequence: CSARDLRGGNDNEQFF. CDR3 coding DNA: TGCAGTGCTAGAGATCTGAGGGGGGGCAACGACAATGAGCAGTTCTTC.

This clonotype was seen ten or more times. The chain joins TRBV7-8 to TRBJ1-5; unclear D gene. Per germline, CDR1 SGHVS and CDR2 FQNEAQ. This CDR3 contains 15 residues. V was cut by 4 bases and J by 0 bases, with 10 bases left in between. This chain's CDR3 is CASSSSVNSNQPQHF. In nucleotides, the CDR3 is TGTGCCAGCAGCTCTTCTGTTAATAGCAATCAGCCCCAGCATTTT. The variable domain in full, with the rest retrieved from reference TRBV7-8 and TRBJ1-5, is GAGVSQSPRYKVAKRGQDVALRCDPISGHVSLFWYQQALGQGPEFLTYFQNEAQLDKSGLPSDRFFAERPEGSVSTLKIQRTQQEDSAVYLCASSSSVNSNQPQHFGDGTRLSIL.

This clonotype came up many times. This chain links TRBV7-2 with TRBJ1-1, with a possible D match to TRBD1 (5 bases). The ends were cut back, 2 bases at V and 5 bases at J, with 15 bases in the middle. The germline V gene encodes CDR1 SGHTA and CDR2 FQGNSA. The CDR3 totals 15 residues. The CDR3 loop reads CASSLSLTGETEAFF. In nucleotides, the CDR3 is TGTGCCAGCAGCTTAAGCCTCACAGGTGAAACTGAAGCTTTCTTT. The full variable domain, in which reference TRBV7-2 and TRBJ1-1 provide the parts outside the CDR3, is GAGVSQSPSNKVTEKGKDVELRCDPISGHTALYWYRQSLGQGLEFLIYFQGNSAPDKSGLPSDRFSAERTGGSVSTLTIQRTQQEDSAVYLCASSLSLTGETEAFFGQGTRLTVV.

This clonotype has only a few counts. This rearrangement joins TRBV6-2 or TRBV6-3 to TRBJ2-1; no definite D call. The CDR3 runs to 15 residues. The germline CDR1 and CDR2 sequences are MNHEY and SVGEGT. Trimming shortened V by 2 bases and J by 7 bases, and 15 bases separated the two germline ends. In nucleotides, the CDR3 is TGTGCCAGCAGTTACGCGCCCGCCAGCCGTAATGAGCAGTTCTTC. It specifies CASSYAPASRNEQFF.

On this clonotype itself: Given a much more abundant clone one base away, this may be a read error. This chain joins TRBV7-2 and TRBJ2-1, with no clear D. CDR1 is SGHTA and CDR2 is FQGNSA in the germline V gene. The CDR3 covers 14 residues. CDR3 in DNA: TGTGTCAGCAGCTTATCCTGGCCGTACAATGAGCAGTTCTTC. This translates into CVSSLSWPYNEQFF.

The rearrangement links TRBV6-2 or TRBV6-3 to TRBJ1-6, with a weak D call TRBD1 (6 bases). V was cut by 2 bases and J by 0 bases, with 11 bases left in between. The germline gives CDR1 MNHEY, CDR2 SVGEGT. CDR3 length equals 17 residues. The CDR3 DNA reads as TGTGCCAGCAGTTACGACGGGGGCCTCTCCTATAATTCACCCCTCCACTTT. Translating it yields CASSYDGGLSYNSPLHF.

The chain has TRBV7-6 and TRBJ1-1, with a tentative D call TRBD1 (6 bases). CDR1 is SGHVS, CDR2 FNYEAQ, per germline. This CDR3 is built from 16 residues. Trimming shortened V by 5 bases and J by 3 bases, and 19 bases separated the two germline ends. In DNA form, the CDR3 reads TGTGCCAGCAGCAAGGAATACAGGGTAAAGGACACTGAAGCTTTCTTT. Translation gives CASSKEYRVKDTEAFF.

This clonotype appeared once. This chain joins TRBV2 and TRBJ1-6; 10 positions agree with TRBD1. The CDR3 runs to 16 residues. Germline lookup yields CDR1 SNHLY and CDR2 FYNNEI. The trim removed 10 bases at V and 0 bases at J, leaving 6 bases unmatched. This CDR3 reads CATWDRGSSYNSPLHF. The CDR3 nucleotides read TGTGCCACCTGGGACAGGGGAAGCTCCTATAATTCACCCCTCCACTTT.

This clonotype is a singleton in its sample. This chain links TRBV27 with TRBJ1-5; no reliable D call. The germline V gene has CDR1 MNHEY and CDR2 SMNVEV (reference sequence). V shed 6 bases and J shed 0 bases, with 9 bases lying between them. The CDR3 is 14 residues long. In nucleotides, the CDR3 is TGTGCCAGCAGGGAAGATTATAGCAATCAGCCCCAGCATTTT. Protein sequence: CASREDYSNQPQHF.

This clonotype appeared a few times. The chain joins TRBV6-1 to TRBJ2-7, with D tentatively TRBD1 (6 bases). The germline V gene encodes CDR1 MNHNS and CDR2 SASEGT. CDR3 length equals 13 residues. V lost 5 bases to trimming and J lost 3 bases, with 11 bases between them. Written as DNA, the CDR3 is TGTGCCAGCAGTAGGGACACAAACTACGAGCAGTACGTC. Its translation is CASSRDTNYEQYV.